This T cell receptor beta chain is drawn from a study of Ad26.COV2.S vaccination and SARS-CoV-2 variants. Overall study context: This donor came from the COV1001 trial of Ad26.COV2.S. Study results and caveats: Considerable breadth of spike-specific CD8+ and CD4+ T cell responses has reportedly been documented following vaccination.

Specified treatment: roughly 19 received Ad26.COV2.S at low or high dose, single or two shots; 5 received placebo; per-sample allocation not given. Sampling happened 63 days after the first vaccine or placebo injection. The table came from immunoSEQ multiplex PCR; TCRdb's copy has only in-frame clones and leaves some out. The sample shows hundreds of thousands of clones, 80% to 95% of them seen only once. A word on this clone: Its matching antigen is unknown.

Germline values: CDR1 ENHRY, CDR2 SYGVKD. Trimming cost V 6 bases and J 7 bases, with 13 bases left between them. CDR3 size: 12 residues. The sequenced sample was peripheral blood, obtained in a trial of Ad26.COV2.S vaccine versus placebo. This chain links TRBV10-3 with TRBJ2-7; D gene unclear. The TCR comes from a person between 18 and 60 years old who received the Ad26.COV2.S COVID-19 vaccine or a placebo. The CDR3 DNA follows: TGTGCCATCAGCACTGCCGGGCGTGAGCAGTACTTC. It codes for CAISTAGREQYF.